Listed below are T cell receptor beta chains from one sample, sequenced in a study of T-cell memory formation after mild COVID-19. One entry per CDR3 protein, called by TCRdb with MiXCR from the 5' RACE reads. Of 300,000 to 350,000 distinct CDR3 sequences in the sample, roughly 15% were seen once. Sample: PBMCs or a T cell subset sorted from them (not recorded which). The receptors were gathered from a man aged 18-30 years who had mild COVID-19 (a few samples of this study predate the infection). Cell type and time point are not known. The CDR3 runs from the conserved cysteine through the conserved F or W. The D gene is left open where the match is weak. Size values are once, few and many counts, or a class for expanded clones, and some rows have none.

V gene	J gene	clone size	D gene	CDR3 protein	CDR3 DNA
TRBV7-9	TRBJ1-6	many	.	CASSLAGIPLHF	TGTGCCAGCAGCTTAGCGGGTATTCCCCTCCACTTT
TRBV28	TRBJ2-3	.	.	CASSNPGLTDTQYF	TGTGCCAGCAGTAACCCCGGGCTAACAGATACGCAGTATTTT
TRBV3-1	TRBJ2-1	few	.	CASSLRDAYNEQFF	TGTGCCAGCAGCCTTAGGGACGCCTACAATGAGCAGTTCTTC
TRBV20-1	TRBJ2-5	many	.	CSALQGSATQYF	TGCAGTGCCTTACAGGGTTCTGCGACCCAGTACTTC
TRBV27	TRBJ2-1	.	TRBD2	CATCRQGGVNEQFF	TGTGCCACCTGCCGCCAGGGAGGGGTAAATGAGCAGTTCTTC
TRBV5-1	TRBJ1-1	few	TRBD1	CASSLGQGAMNDEAFF	TGCGCCAGCAGCCTAGGACAGGGGGCGATGAATGATGAAGCTTTCTTT
TRBV7-9	TRBJ1-1	few	TRBD1	CASSFPGTGTWNTEAFF	TGTGCCAGCAGCTTCCCCGGGACAGGGACTTGGAACACTGAAGCTTTCTTT
TRBV27	TRBJ1-1	few	TRBD1	CASSFTGGATEAFF	TGTGCCAGCAGTTTTACAGGGGGCGCGACTGAAGCTTTCTTT
TRBV29-1	TRBJ2-1	few	.	CSVEGAGEKGDEQFF	TGCAGCGTTGAAGGGGCAGGTGAAAAGGGCGATGAGCAGTTCTTC
TRBV6-4	TRBJ2-7	.	.	CASSDSRVHRQDRTPSYEQYF	TGTGCCAGCAGTGACTCGAGGGTGCACCGACAAGATAGGACTCCATCCTACGAGCAGTACTTC
TRBV20-1	TRBJ2-1	many	TRBD2	CSARLTSGGNEQFF	TGCAGTGCTAGATTGACTAGCGGGGGCAATGAGCAGTTCTTC
TRBV5-1	TRBJ1-6	.	TRBD1	CASSSPGTGGPVPSPLHF	TGCGCCAGCAGCTCGCCCGGGACAGGGGGCCCCGTCCCCTCACCCCTCCACTTT
TRBV5-1	TRBJ2-7	few	.	CASSNSGSSAEQYF	TGCGCCAGCAGCAATTCGGGCTCATCGGCCGAGCAGTACTTC
TRBV29-1	TRBJ1-2	.	.	CSVTGGQSVFNGYTF	TGCAGCGTGACGGGGGGACAATCAGTTTTTAATGGCTACACCTTC
TRBV6-2/TRBV6-3	TRBJ2-1	few	TRBD1	CASRRQGAVGYNEQFF	TGTGCCAGCAGGAGACAGGGGGCAGTTGGTTACAATGAGCAGTTCTTC
TRBV7-2	TRBJ2-1	.	TRBD2	CASSSRPASSGRAGYDEQFF	TGTGCCAGCAGCTCCCGCCCGGCCTCTAGCGGGAGGGCCGGTTATGATGAGCAGTTCTTC
TRBV6-2/TRBV6-3	TRBJ1-5	.	.	CASRSGLLRNQPQHF	TGTGCCAGCAGAAGCGGTCTCCTTCGAAATCAGCCCCAGCATTTT
TRBV28	TRBJ1-5	many	.	CASNRYGNQPQHF	TGTGCCAGCAACAGGTACGGCAATCAGCCCCAGCATTTT
TRBV5-1	TRBJ2-7	.	.	CASSFGLYYEQYF	TGCGCCAGCAGCTTTGGACTATACTACGAGCAGTACTTC
TRBV21-1	TRBJ2-1	.	.	CASSKARQLPYNEQFF	TGTGCCAGCAGCAAAGCGCGACAGCTGCCTTACAATGAGCAGTTCTTC
TRBV2	TRBJ2-7	.	TRBD1	CATETRGQGYEQYF	TGTGCCACTGAGACCCGGGGACAGGGCTACGAGCAGTACTTC
TRBV7-2	TRBJ2-7	many	TRBD2	CASSSAGGVSYEQYF	TGTGCCAGCAGCTCAGCGGGGGGTGTCTCCTACGAGCAGTACTTC
TRBV4-1	TRBJ2-5	.	.	CASSHTGPQETQYF	TGCGCCAGCAGCCATACAGGGCCACAAGAGACCCAGTACTTC
TRBV9	TRBJ2-3	.	.	CASSVGTDYTDTQYF	TGTGCCAGCAGCGTAGGAACAGACTACACAGATACGCAGTATTTT
TRBV6-5	TRBJ2-1	few	.	CASSYAADLRPFF	TGTGCCAGCAGTTACGCGGCTGACCTTCGCCCGTTCTTC
TRBV4-1	TRBJ1-1	few	.	CASSPLYGSMNTEAFF	TGCGCCAGCAGCCCCCTTTATGGCTCCATGAACACTGAAGCTTTCTTT
TRBV7-9	TRBJ1-1	few	.	CASSLLGADTEAFF	TGTGCCAGCAGTCTCCTGGGTGCGGACACTGAAGCTTTCTTT
TRBV29-1	TRBJ2-7	.	.	CSVVQGGRYEQYF	TGCAGCGTTGTCCAGGGGGGGAGGTACGAGCAGTACTTC